These T cell receptor beta chains were read from a single sample in a study of T-cell reconstitution after alpha-beta-depleted transplantation in children. Each CDR3 protein is one row after TCRdb ran MiXCR on the PCR reads. The sample has hundreds of thousands of distinct CDR3 sequences, roughly 8.1% seen once. Sample: PBMCs, mostly from graft donor cells, taken 360 days after TCRalphabeta/CD19-depleted stem cell transplant. These receptors were obtained from a male patient aged 2-10 years who had a stem cell transplant for acute myeloid leukemia, so the T cells may come from the graft donor. Each CDR3 is given with its conserved first and last residue. Each record gives: D gene, J gene, clone size, V gene, CDR3 DNA, CDR3 protein. A D gene is named only where the DNA matches it firmly. Not every row has a clone size; where given, it reads once, few, many or a size class.

>NA|TRBJ1-3|NA|TRBV12-3/TRBV12-4
TGTGCCAGCAGTTTTCAGGGCATCTCTGGAAACACCATATATTTT
CASSFQGISGNTIYF
>NA|TRBJ2-1|few|TRBV5-1
TGCGCCTCAGCCGGGAATTGGAGGGGTAACAATGAGCAGTTCTTC
CASAGNWRGNNEQFF
>TRBD1|TRBJ1-4|NA|TRBV12-3/TRBV12-4
TGTGCCAGCAGCCGCGGGACAGGGGGCTTTGTTAATGAAAAACTGTTTTTT
CASSRGTGGFVNEKLFF
>TRBD2|TRBJ2-5|few|TRBV27
TGTGCCAGCAGGACACTAGCGGGGGTGGAGACCCAGTACTTC
CASRTLAGVETQYF
>TRBD2|TRBJ2-1|many|TRBV29-1
TGCAGCGTCCGACCTAGCGGGGGTTCGGTGTACAATGAGCAGTTCTTC
CSVRPSGGSVYNEQFF
>TRBD2|TRBJ2-1|many|TRBV12-3/TRBV12-4
TGTGCCAGCAGTACCTCCGGGACTAGCGGGGCCCACAATGAGCAGTTCTTC
CASSTSGTSGAHNEQFF
>NA|TRBJ2-7|NA|TRBV6-2/TRBV6-3
TGTGCCAGCACCCCAAGGGGCGGGCTAGTCGAGCAGTACTTC
CASTPRGGLVEQYF
>TRBD1|TRBJ2-7|few|TRBV12-3/TRBV12-4
TGTGCCAGCAGTTTATCCCGGGACAGGGGAACCTACGAGCAGTACTTC
CASSLSRDRGTYEQYF
>NA|TRBJ2-6|many|TRBV7-2
TGTGCCAGCAGCGAGAGGACGTCTGGGGCCAACGTCCTGACTTTC
CASSERTSGANVLTF
>NA|TRBJ2-4|NA|TRBV18
TGTGCCAGCTCCACCATGGGGTGGCGATATGCCAAAAACATTCAGTACTTC
CASSTMGWRYAKNIQYF
>NA|TRBJ2-7|many|TRBV6-5
TGTGCCAGCAGTTACGGGGCCGATCTACGATCCTACGAGCAGTACTTC
CASSYGADLRSYEQYF
>NA|TRBJ2-2|few|TRBV20-1
TGCAGTGCTAGAGATTACGGGGCCCCGAACACCGGGGAGCTGTTTTTT
CSARDYGAPNTGELFF
>NA|TRBJ2-7|NA|TRBV10-3
TGTGCCATTGCCCGGGCCTCAGCCTACGAGCAGTACTTC
CAIARASAYEQYF
>TRBD2|TRBJ2-3|many|TRBV20-1
TGCAGTGCTACCACCGGGACTAGCTCAGATACGCAGTATTTT
CSATTGTSSDTQYF
>NA|TRBJ2-1|few|TRBV5-1
TGCGCCAGCAGCTTCACGGGCCTGGCCGATGAGCAGTTCTTC
CASSFTGLADEQFF
>NA|TRBJ2-5|many|TRBV29-1
TGCAGCGTCGTAGCGCTCCAAGAGACCCAGTACTTC
CSVVALQETQYF
>NA|TRBJ1-1|NA|TRBV29-1
TGCAGCGTTGACAGAGCTTTCTTT
CSVDRAFF
>NA|TRBJ2-3|many|TRBV6-5
TGTGCCAGCAGTTACTCGCCCCCAGGGGATCATACAGATACGCAGTATTTT
CASSYSPPGDHTDTQYF
>TRBD1|TRBJ2-5|few|TRBV20-1
TGCAGTGCTAGGGACAGGCTGAAGACCCAGTACTTC
CSARDRLKTQYF
>TRBD2|TRBJ2-1|NA|TRBV24-1
TGTGCCACCAGTGATAGGGGGTGGCGGGAGGAGTACAATGAGCAGTTCTTC
CATSDRGWREEYNEQFF